A selection of T cell receptor beta chains follows, all from one sample in a study of prognosis after radiotherapy for stage I lung cancer. Via MiXCR, TCRdb re-called the multiplex PCR reads, giving one row per CDR3 protein. The sample contains 12,000 or so distinct CDR3 sequences, about 56% of which appear only once. Material: PBMCs, obtained before or after stereotactic body radiation therapy (not recorded which). The receptors were gathered from a donor aged 50 or older with non-small cell lung cancer. Each CDR3 is given with its conserved first and last residue. Fields, in order: clone size, V gene, J gene, D gene, CDR3 protein, CDR3 DNA. The D gene is left open where the match is weak. The size of a clone is reported for some rows only, either as once, few or many, or as a class for expanded clones.

>NA|TRBV6-5|TRBJ2-7|NA
CSSSYRRGGQDTYEQYF
TGTTCCAGCAGTTACCGTCGGGGGGGACAGGATACCTACGAGCAGTACTTC
>NA|TRBV7-7|TRBJ2-7|NA
CASSLATVAEQYF
TGTGCTAGCAGCTTAGCGACCGTAGCCGAGCAGTACTTC
>NA|TRBV14|TRBJ1-2|TRBD1
CASSPKRQGGYTF
TGTGCCAGCAGCCCGAAAAGACAGGGTGGCTACACCTTC
>NA|TRBV11-3|TRBJ1-6|NA
CAISLLGANSPLHF
TGTGCCATCAGCTTGCTGGGGGCTAATTCACCCCTCCACTTT
>NA|TRBV7-3|TRBJ2-5|NA
CASSPTFRGALETQYF
TGTGCCAGCAGCCCAACCTTTAGGGGGGCTTTGGAGACCCAGTACTTC
>NA|TRBV11-3|TRBJ2-3|TRBD2
CASSQLAGEADTQYF
TGTGCCAGCAGCCAACTAGCGGGAGAGGCAGATACGCAGTATTTT
>NA|TRBV6-4|TRBJ2-3|NA
CASSELPTDTQYF
TGTGCCAGCAGTGAGTTGCCCACAGATACGCAGTATTTT
>medium-sized|TRBV27|TRBJ1-6|NA
CASSSPGGGSYNSPLHF
TGTGCCAGCAGTTCTCCAGGAGGAGGGTCTTATAATTCACCCCTCCACTTT
>medium-sized|TRBV27|TRBJ2-2|NA
CASSPTGTVNTGELFF
TGTGCCAGCAGTCCGACAGGGACTGTGAACACCGGGGAGCTGTTTTTT
>medium-sized|TRBV5-1|TRBJ2-3|NA
CASSLAGADTQYF
TGCGCCAGCAGCTTGGCAGGAGCGGATACGCAGTATTTT
>NA|TRBV12-3/TRBV12-4|TRBJ2-1|NA
CVSNPVLLNNEQFF
TGTGTCAGCAACCCGGTACTGTTAAACAATGAGCAGTTCTTC
>NA|TRBV7-8|TRBJ2-1|NA
CASSLGIQVVEQFF
TGTGCCAGCAGCTTAGGAATACAAGTAGTTGAGCAGTTCTTC
>medium-sized|TRBV30|TRBJ1-2|NA
CAWRQDTYGYTF
TGTGCCTGGAGACAGGATACCTATGGCTACACCTTC
>NA|TRBV6-2/TRBV6-3|TRBJ2-1|TRBD2
CASSPLGLADSYNEQFF
TGTGCCAGCAGCCCTTTGGGACTAGCGGACTCCTACAATGAGCAGTTCTTC
>medium-sized|TRBV28|TRBJ1-2|NA
CASSRQGGSGGYTF
TGTGCCAGCAGTAGGCAGGGTGGCTCAGGTGGCTACACCTTC
>medium-sized|TRBV2|TRBJ2-1|TRBD2
CASRSGVDYNEQFF
TGTGCCAGCAGGAGCGGGGTAGATTACAATGAGCAGTTCTTC
>medium-sized|TRBV6-1|TRBJ1-1|NA
CASRRDWVSTEAFF
TGTGCCAGCAGGCGTGATTGGGTAAGCACTGAAGCTTTCTTT
>many|TRBV7-8|TRBJ2-7|NA
CASSLDGLVYEQYF
TGTGCCAGCAGCTTAGACGGTTTGGTTTACGAGCAGTACTTC
>medium-sized|TRBV11-3|TRBJ2-1|TRBD1
CASSPDRANNEQFF
TGTGCCAGCAGCCCGGACAGGGCGAACAATGAGCAGTTCTTC
>NA|TRBV30|TRBJ2-6|NA
CACSSGVRGANVLTF
TGTGCCTGTTCCTCAGGGGTCCGTGGGGCCAACGTCCTGACTTTC
>NA|TRBV10-3|TRBJ2-7|TRBD2
CAISGSGRPYYQYF
TGTGCCATCAGTGGTAGCGGGAGACCCTACTATCAGTACTTC
>many|TRBV9|TRBJ2-1|TRBD1
CASSAGTDYNEQFF
TGTGCCAGCAGCGCCGGGACAGATTACAATGAGCAGTTCTTC
>medium-sized|TRBV27|TRBJ2-2|NA
CASSFEGRTGELFF
TGTGCCAGCAGTTTTGAGGGGAGGACCGGGGAGCTGTTTTTT